This TCR beta chain was recorded in a study of OX40 agonist ivuxolimab in advanced cancers. Study background: Every patient in dose escalation had hepatocellular carcinoma, melanoma, renal cell or head and neck cancer. Study-wide results and caveats: The study observed clonal expansion of CD4+ and CD8+ blood T cells by week 6 at 0.1 to 3.0 mg/kg.

The table came from immunoSEQ multiplex PCR; TCRdb's copy has only in-frame clones and leaves some out. The table has about 58,000 clones, 81% seen once. This CDR3 is 19 amino acids long. With V trimmed by 2 bases and J by 4 bases, 14 bases remained unmatched. CDR1 is MGHRA and CDR2 is YSYEKL in the germline V gene. This clone has a handful of counts. As yet, its antigen is unknown. Researchers took blood at baseline, on cycle 4 day 1, and on cycle 7 day 1. This chain links TRBV4-1 with TRBJ1-3; 10 nucleotides line up with TRBD1. The clonotype originates from an adult with an advanced solid tumor such as melanoma, head and neck, liver or kidney cancer. The specimen was CD4+ or CD8+ T cells sorted from blood, collected in a trial of the OX40 agonist ivuxolimab. CDR3 bases: TGCGCCAGCAGCCAAATCATGGCCGCTGGGACAGGGGCAGGAAACACCATATATTTT. It is translated as CASSQIMAAGTGAGNTIYF.